A selection of T cell receptor beta chains follows, all from one sample in a study of T cells in localized non-small cell lung cancer. Here immunoSEQ multiplex PCR was the method, and the copy in TCRdb shows in-frame clones only, minus some. This table has approximately 30,000 clones, roughly 86% appearing once. Sequenced here: peripheral blood, sampled before any cancer treatment. Receptors were obtained from a woman aged 40-75 years with stage I lung adenocarcinoma. The CDR3 runs from the conserved cysteine through the conserved F or W. Fields, in order: V gene, J gene, D gene, clone size, CDR3 DNA, CDR3 protein. The D gene is left open where the match is weak. Size values are once, few and many counts, or a class for expanded clones, and some rows have none.

V gene: TRBV15
J gene: TRBJ2-5
D gene: TRBD1
clone size: .
CDR3 DNA: TGTGCCACCAGCAGAGTCCCACAGACAGGGGAGACCCAGTACTTC
CDR3 protein: CATSRVPQTGETQYF

V gene: TRBV10-2
J gene: TRBJ1-1
D gene: TRBD1
clone size: .
CDR3 DNA: TGCGCCATCTCACAGGGGGCCATAAAGATGAACACTGAAGCTTTCTTT
CDR3 protein: CAISQGAIKMNTEAFF

V gene: TRBV7-8
J gene: TRBJ2-1
D gene: .
clone size: once
CDR3 DNA: TGTGCCAGCAGCCTACCTAGTGGTGGAGGGAATGAGCAGTTCTTC
CDR3 protein: CASSLPSGGGNEQFF

V gene: TRBV9
J gene: TRBJ2-3
D gene: .
clone size: .
CDR3 DNA: TGTGCCAGCAGCCAGAGTCGGGGAGCGCAGTATTTT
CDR3 protein: CASSQSRGAQYF

V gene: TRBV29-1
J gene: TRBJ2-1
D gene: TRBD2
clone size: .
CDR3 DNA: TGCAGCGTTGAAGTTGGCGGGGGGGCGTACAATGAGCAGTTCTTC
CDR3 protein: CSVEVGGGAYNEQFF

V gene: TRBV9
J gene: TRBJ2-5
D gene: .
clone size: .
CDR3 DNA: TGTGCCAGCAGTTCGGGGGGCTTGGAGACCCAGTACTTC
CDR3 protein: CASSSGGLETQYF

V gene: TRBV18
J gene: TRBJ2-1
D gene: .
clone size: .
CDR3 DNA: TGTGCCAGCTCCCCCGATCGAGGGAACAATGAGCAGTTCTTC
CDR3 protein: CASSPDRGNNEQFF

V gene: TRBV6-6
J gene: TRBJ1-1
D gene: .
clone size: .
CDR3 DNA: TGTGCCAGCAGTAGTCAGCCCCAGGGTAAAAACACTGAAGCTTTCTTT
CDR3 protein: CASSSQPQGKNTEAFF

V gene: TRBV5-1
J gene: TRBJ2-1
D gene: .
clone size: once
CDR3 DNA: TGCGCCAGCAGCTTGGCCCCGGAGGGAAATGAGCAGTTCTTC
CDR3 protein: CASSLAPEGNEQFF

V gene: TRBV6-4
J gene: TRBJ1-1
D gene: .
clone size: .
CDR3 DNA: TGTGCCAGCAGTGACTCAGGGGAAACTGAAGCTTTCTTT
CDR3 protein: CASSDSGETEAFF

V gene: TRBV12-5
J gene: TRBJ1-2
D gene: .
clone size: .
CDR3 DNA: TGTGCTAGTGGTTTGGTACGCGAGGGATTGCGTGGCTACACCTTC
CDR3 protein: CASGLVREGLRGYTF

V gene: TRBV19
J gene: TRBJ2-3
D gene: TRBD2
clone size: .
CDR3 DNA: TGTGCCAGTAGCCCCCGGCGGGGGGGCACAGATACGCAGTATTTT
CDR3 protein: CASSPRRGGTDTQYF

V gene: TRBV19
J gene: TRBJ2-1
D gene: TRBD2
clone size: .
CDR3 DNA: TGTGCCAGTAGTACTAGCGGGGGGGCATACTCGCCGTACAATGAGCAGTTCTTC
CDR3 protein: CASSTSGGAYSPYNEQFF

V gene: TRBV27
J gene: TRBJ2-3
D gene: TRBD2
clone size: .
CDR3 DNA: TGTGCCAGCAGTCAACGACTTGGCGGGGGGGCCAGGGCAGATACGCAGTATTTT
CDR3 protein: CASSQRLGGGARADTQYF

V gene: TRBV27
J gene: TRBJ1-1
D gene: .
clone size: .
CDR3 DNA: TGTGCCAGCAGTTTTAGGGGAACAGGGTTGAACACTGAAGCTTTCTTT
CDR3 protein: CASSFRGTGLNTEAFF

V gene: TRBV11-2
J gene: TRBJ2-1
D gene: TRBD2
clone size: .
CDR3 DNA: TGTGCCAGCAGCTCGCGGGGGGTAGACGAGTTCTTC
CDR3 protein: CASSSRGVDEFF

V gene: TRBV4-3
J gene: TRBJ2-7
D gene: TRBD1
clone size: .
CDR3 DNA: TGCGCCAGCAGCCCAGGGACAGAACCCTACGAGCAGTACTTC
CDR3 protein: CASSPGTEPYEQYF

V gene: TRBV19
J gene: TRBJ2-1
D gene: .
clone size: .
CDR3 DNA: TGTGCCAGTAGTGTCAGGGGAGGGAATGAGCAGTTCTTC
CDR3 protein: CASSVRGGNEQFF

V gene: TRBV7-6
J gene: TRBJ2-5
D gene: TRBD2
clone size: few
CDR3 DNA: TGTGCCAGCAGCTTAGCGGGGGGGCAAGAGACCCAGTACTTC
CDR3 protein: CASSLAGGQETQYF

V gene: TRBV12-5
J gene: TRBJ1-5
D gene: .
clone size: few
CDR3 DNA: TGTGCTAGTGGTTTGTCTCAGAATCAGCCCCAGCATTTT
CDR3 protein: CASGLSQNQPQHF

V gene: TRBV5-8
J gene: TRBJ2-1
D gene: TRBD2
clone size: .
CDR3 DNA: TGTGCCAGCAGCGTGGGGCTAGCGGGGCGGTTCTTC
CDR3 protein: CASSVGLAGRFF

V gene: TRBV4-2
J gene: TRBJ1-2
D gene: .
clone size: .
CDR3 DNA: TGTGCCAGCAGCCAAGGAAACATGAACTATGGCTACACCTTC
CDR3 protein: CASSQGNMNYGYTF

V gene: TRBV27
J gene: TRBJ1-6
D gene: .
clone size: once
CDR3 DNA: TGTGCCAGCACTTCCTCCCCTTCACCCCTCCACTTT
CDR3 protein: CASTSSPSPLHF

V gene: TRBV7-6
J gene: TRBJ2-6
D gene: .
clone size: .
CDR3 DNA: TGTGCCAGCAGCTCTAGATCCGGGTTCTCTGGGGCCAACGTCCTGACTTTC
CDR3 protein: CASSSRSGFSGANVLTF